This T cell receptor (beta chain) derives from a study of T cells expressing NK-cell markers. For the study at large: Seven of the eight sequenced donors were classified as HCMV-seropositive, and one was classified as seronegative. Points from the study as a whole: In a group of roughly 6 donors, dominant NKG2C+ clonotypes represented roughly 1.0-8% of CD8+ T cells. In a handful of donors, dominant clonotypes made up roughly 28.3-65% of CD3+CD56-NKG2C+ cells.

Of note for this clonotype: The antigen remains unidentified.

The CDR3 length is 14 residues. CDR1 SGHAT and CDR2 FQNNGV come from the germline V gene. TCRdb reprocessed the 5' RACE reads and keeps a single row for each CDR3 protein, giving no DNA. This sample's table reports roughly 300,000 distinct CDR3 sequences. Sequenced: blood T cells: a sorted CD56 or NKG2C T cell subset, CD4+ or CD8+ T cells, or bulk PBMC T cells (not recorded which). The clonotype comes from a woman between 18 and 75 years old in good health. This sequence joins TRBV11-2 and TRBJ1-1; TCRdb's D gene call, TRBD1, goes unchecked for lack of DNA. The CDR3 is CASSLGQGANEAFF.